The rows below give T cell receptor beta chains drawn from one sample of a study of T-cell memory formation after mild COVID-19. TCRdb used MiXCR to reprocess the 5' RACE reads, holding one entry per CDR3 protein. This sample has 150,000 to 200,000 distinct CDR3 sequences; 9.5% to 13% occur once, and the top ten carry roughly 3.8%. The sequenced sample was PBMCs or a T cell subset sorted from them (not recorded which). All receptors come from a young man who had mild COVID-19 (a few samples of this study predate the infection). Cell type and time point are not known. CDR3s include the opening cysteine and the closing phenylalanine or tryptophan. D genes are given only for firm matches. A row's size may be missing; if present it is once, few, many or a size class.

cdr3_nt	cdr3_aa	d_call	clone_size	j_call	v_call
TGCGCCAGCTCGGTGGGGCGGACAGATACGCAGTATTTT	CASSVGRTDTQYF	NA	few	TRBJ2-3	TRBV4-3
TGTGCCAGCAGCTTACCAGGGGGCGGTCAGCCCCAGCATTTT	CASSLPGGGQPQHF	TRBD1	NA	TRBJ1-5	TRBV7-2
TGTGCCAGCAGCCCCAAGAGGACTAGCGGGGGGGCCCCGGAGACCCAGTACTTC	CASSPKRTSGGAPETQYF	TRBD2	many	TRBJ2-5	TRBV11-2
TGTGCCAGCAGAGCGCAAGGGTCACCCCTCCACTTT	CASRAQGSPLHF	NA	many	TRBJ1-6	TRBV7-2
TGTGCCAGCAGCTTGGTGTTGGCAGGGGATTATATGGGCGAGCAGTACTTC	CASSLVLAGDYMGEQYF	NA	many	TRBJ2-7	TRBV5-6
TGCGCCAGCAGCTTCTCTGCCGGGAACACTGAAGCTTTCTTT	CASSFSAGNTEAFF	NA	few	TRBJ1-1	TRBV5-1
TGTGCCAGCAGCTTAAGATTAGGGCACAATGAGCAGTTCTTC	CASSLRLGHNEQFF	NA	NA	TRBJ2-1	TRBV7-2
TGTGCCAGCAGCTTAGGCAGGGATGAGGATACGCAGTATTTT	CASSLGRDEDTQYF	NA	many	TRBJ2-3	TRBV7-8
TGCAGTGCCCCGCGGCGCCCTCTAAACTATGGCTACACCTTC	CSAPRRPLNYGYTF	NA	NA	TRBJ1-2	TRBV20-1
TGTGCCAGCAGTTTATATCAGATGGAAGCGGGGGATACGCAGTATTTT	CASSLYQMEAGDTQYF	TRBD2	NA	TRBJ2-3	TRBV12-3/TRBV12-4
TGTGCCAGCAGCTTGGTGGTTTGGGACTCCGAAGAGACCCAGTACTTC	CASSLVVWDSEETQYF	NA	NA	TRBJ2-5	TRBV5-5
TGTGCCAGCAGCTTGACAGGGGCCCCTAACTATGGCTACACCTTC	CASSLTGAPNYGYTF	TRBD1	NA	TRBJ1-2	TRBV7-2
TGTGCCAGCAGTGAAGGAGTGAACACTGAAGCTTTCTTT	CASSEGVNTEAFF	NA	NA	TRBJ1-1	TRBV2
TGTGCCAGCTCACCCCGGAGGGGGAACGATTCACCCCTCCACTTT	CASSPRRGNDSPLHF	NA	NA	TRBJ1-6	TRBV18
TGTGCCAGCAGCTTGGGAACAGGGTCCGGCGGCGAGCAGTACTTC	CASSLGTGSGGEQYF	NA	NA	TRBJ2-7	TRBV5-6
TGTGCCAGCAGCGCAAACGAAATCGGGGGCTACACCTTC	CASSANEIGGYTF	NA	NA	TRBJ1-2	TRBV5-4
TGTGCCAGCAGTACAGGGTTCCGGCAGCCCCAGCATTTT	CASSTGFRQPQHF	NA	many	TRBJ1-5	TRBV6-2/TRBV6-3
TGTGCCAGCAGCGTACGGCTAGGCGTATCTAACTATGGCTACACCTTC	CASSVRLGVSNYGYTF	NA	many	TRBJ1-2	TRBV4-2
TGTGCCAGCAGGGACAGGGTAGGGGACTATGGCTACACCTTC	CASRDRVGDYGYTF	TRBD1	few	TRBJ1-2	TRBV6-5
TGTGCCAGCTCACCGGCGACAGACTATGGCTACACCTTC	CASSPATDYGYTF	NA	few	TRBJ1-2	TRBV18